The clone carrying this T cell receptor (beta chain) was picked up a small number of times. Its antigen remains unidentified. The CDR3 extends over 13 amino acids. Germline V lookup: CDR1 MNHEY, CDR2 SMNVEV (reference sequence). With 6 bases removed from V and 2 bases from J, the gap between germline ends came to 9 bases. These data originate in a study of neurological immune-mediated disorders. Study-wide results and caveats: None of the CDR3 amino acid sequences of expanded clones recurred across subjects, suggesting private repertoires in all groups.

5'RACE with 10-nucleotide random UMIs generated the cDNA. In TCRdb, the 5' RACE reads were re-called with MiXCR into one record per CDR3 protein. The repertoire consists of tens of thousands of distinct CDR3 sequences, with 9% to 10% occurring once and the leading ten covering 1.6%. Time point: longitudinal time-point 1 (baseline). Sequenced sample: PBMCs. This sequence was found in a woman aged 40 to 55 in good health. This chain links TRBV27 with TRBJ2-3; D gene ambiguous. CDR3 amino acids: CASRVWVTDTQYF. CDR3 bases: TGTGCCAGCAGGGTTTGGGTCACAGATACGCAGTATTTT.